The source of this T cell receptor (beta chain) is a study of T-cell reconstitution after alpha-beta-depleted transplantation in children. Study-wide findings and caveats: The main origin of T-cell counts and diversity one year after transplant was newly produced T cells.

The CDR3 length is 16 residues. Germline lookup yields CDR1 ENHRY and CDR2 SYGVKD. About this clonotype itself: Antigen specificity is unknown. Being one base from a much bigger clone, this may be a read error.

TCRbeta library preparation incorporated unique molecular identifiers. TCRdb called the PCR reads again in MiXCR, with one record for every CDR3 protein. Of approximately 230,000 distinct CDR3 sequences detected, over 20% appear once; the ten largest clones hold about 2.6%. The J gene is TRBJ2-7, the V gene TRBV10-3, with TRBD2 matching over 11 bases. The specimen comprised PBMCs, sampled before TCRalphabeta/CD19-depleted stem cell transplant. This clonotype was sampled from a girl aged 2-10 years with Fanconi anemia, due to receive a stem cell transplant. CDR3 in DNA: TGTGTCATCAGTGAGGGACTAGCGGCCGGGATCTACGAGCAGTACTTC. As protein: CVISEGLAAGIYEQYF.